Following are 23 T cell receptor beta chains from one sample sequenced in a study of cytomegalovirus exposure and HLA in healthy donors. PCR used 60 Vbeta primers and 13 Jbeta primers. Assay used: immunoSEQ multiplex PCR; TCRdb lists only in-frame clones, some missing. The table lists 200,000 to 250,000 clones, over 75% of them singletons. Specimen: PBMCs. Receptors were obtained from a girl aged 2-15 years in good health and CMV-seronegative.

CDR3 bases: TGCGCCAGCAGCCAGGACAGGGACTACGAGCAGTACTTC. Translating gives CASSQDRDYEQYF. This chain uses TRBV5-1 with TRBJ2-7; 8 positions agree with TRBD1. The CDR3 is made up of 13 amino acids. The J segment lost 3 bases and the V segment lost 4 bases, leaving 3 bases of the junction unmatched. Germline V gives CDR1 SGHRS, CDR2 YFSETQ.

The chain couples TRBV6-5 to TRBJ1-2; 7 nucleotides align to TRBD1. Per germline, CDR1 MNHEY and CDR2 SVGAGI. Germline trimming cut 4 bases from V and 4 bases from J; bases unmatched to any gene: 9. The CDR3 length is 15 residues. The CDR3 DNA is TGTGCCAGCAGTTCGGACTTGACAGGGAGCTATGGCTACACCTTC. This encodes CASSSDLTGSYGYTF.

This clone has just a few counts. The chain combines TRBV7-3 with TRBJ2-2, with 10 bases identical to TRBD2. The CDR3 runs to 16 residues. V lost 5 bases and J lost 1; bases outside the gene matches: 4. CDR1 SGHTA and CDR2 FQGTGA come from the germline V gene. DNA of the CDR3: TGTGCCAGCAGCCCCGGACTAGCGGTGAACACCGGGGAGCTGTTTTTT. Its protein is CASSPGLAVNTGELFF.

The chain couples TRBV7-2 to TRBJ2-5; 7 positions match TRBD1. Losses at the gene ends were 5 bases for V and 2 bases for J; bases not matched to a gene: 8. CDR3 length: 15 amino acids. Germline loops: CDR1 SGHTA, CDR2 FQGNSA. The DNA for the CDR3 is TGTGCCAGCAGCAGAGGGACAGTGATACAAGAGACCCAGTACTTC. Its translation is CASSRGTVIQETQYF.

The V gene is TRBV5-6, the J gene TRBJ2-1, with D perhaps matching TRBD2 (5 bases). V was cut by 0 bases and J by 7 bases, with 5 bases left in between. CDR1 and CDR2 (germline): SGHDT, YYEEEE. The CDR3 is 12 amino acids. Here the CDR3 DNA reads TGTGCCAGCAGCTTGGGAGGGAATGAGCAGTTCTTC. Translated: CASSLGGNEQFF.

The DNA for the CDR3 is TGTGCCAGTAGTACAAGCAGGGGGCCGAACACCGGGGAGCTGTTTTTT. As protein: CASSTSRGPNTGELFF. This chain uses TRBV19 with TRBJ2-2; 8 nucleotides agree with TRBD1. The germline V gene encodes CDR1 LNHDA and CDR2 SQIVND (reference sequence). Unmatched junction bases numbered 4, after V lost 4 bases and J lost 0 bases. The CDR3 is 16 amino acids.

The rearrangement uses TRBV2 and TRBJ1-2, with 9 bases that match TRBD1. V was clipped by 2 bases and J by 8 bases; unmatched bases: 12. The CDR3 consists of 16 residues. Germline V lookup: CDR1 SNHLY, CDR2 FYNNEI. The CDR3 region is CASSEWGQGHYLGYTF. The CDR3 DNA reads TGTGCCAGCAGTGAATGGGGACAGGGTCACTACTTGGGCTACACCTTC.

This chain uses TRBV2 with TRBJ2-1; 7 nucleotides agree with TRBD2. The germline V gene encodes CDR1 SNHLY and CDR2 FYNNEI. V lost 7 bases, J lost 8 bases, and 14 bases stayed unmatched. The CDR3 runs to 15 residues. The DNA of the CDR3 is TGTGCCAGCAACCGACTCCGCGGGAGCGGGGATGAGCAGTTCTTC. Its translation is CASNRLRGSGDEQFF.

V and J are TRBV19 and TRBJ2-1, with D perhaps TRBD2 (5 bases). The CDR3 sequence is 19 residues long. Per the germline V gene, CDR1 is LNHDA and CDR2 is SQIVND (reference sequence). V lost 3 bases and J 0 bases, leaving 21 bases between the germline ends. CDR3 coding DNA: TGTGCCAGTAGTATTTTTGGACTTGGCGGATTCGGCTCCTACAATGAGCAGTTCTTC. Amino acids: CASSIFGLGGFGSYNEQFF.

V gene TRBV18 combines with J gene TRBJ1-2; TRBD1 might be the D (6 bases). The CDR3 loop spans 14 amino acids. Trimming removed 5 bases from V and 8 bases from J, with 18 bases in between. Looked up from germline, CDR1 is KGHSH and CDR2 is LQKENI. The CDR3 DNA reads TGTGCCAGCTCATCGAGCCAGGGCGGGGGCGGCTACACCTTC. It yields the protein CASSSSQGGGGYTF.

This clone was detected only once. The chain employs TRBV19 and TRBJ1-5; tentatively, D is TRBD1 (5 bases). The CDR3 sequence is 14 residues long. Trimming took off 6 bases at V and 7 bases at J, with 16 bases between the two ends. Per the germline V gene, CDR1 is LNHDA and CDR2 is SQIVND (reference sequence). This CDR3 is CASSRPPGKQPQHF. The CDR3 nucleotides read TGTGCCAGTAGCCGACCCCCAGGGAAACAGCCCCAGCATTTT.

The genes are TRBV6-1 and TRBJ1-2, with D perhaps TRBD1 (5 bases). This CDR3 has 15 residues. Per the germline V gene, CDR1 is MNHNS and CDR2 is SASEGT. V gave up 5 bases and J gave up 3 bases, with 16 bases separating them. CDR3 coding DNA: TGTGCCAGCAGTTCTGGCCCCAGGGCCGACTATGGCTACACCTTC. Residues: CASSSGPRADYGYTF.

The J gene is TRBJ2-1, the V gene TRBV12-5, with 10 bases lining up with TRBD2. The V gene's germline CDR1 is LGHNT and CDR2 FRNRAP. Unmatched junction bases numbered 15, after V lost 8 bases and J lost 2 bases. The CDR3 runs 18 residues. This chain's CDR3 is CASLTSGFGAAAYNEQFF. The CDR3, as DNA: TGTGCTAGTTTGACTAGCGGGTTTGGAGCGGCAGCCTACAATGAGCAGTTCTTC.

The chain couples TRBV5-4 to TRBJ2-1, with D maybe TRBD2 (5 bases). The germline gives CDR1 SGHNT, CDR2 YYREEE (reference sequence). There are 14 residues in the CDR3. V gave up 4 bases and J gave up 8 bases, with 16 bases separating them. The CDR3 protein is CASSPPDPRDEQFF. In nucleotides, the CDR3 is TGTGCCAGCAGCCCCCCCGACCCGAGGGATGAGCAGTTCTTC.

The chain has TRBV27 and TRBJ2-7; D gene ambiguous. CDR1 is MNHEY, CDR2 SMNVEV, per germline (reference sequence). The CDR3 has 13 amino acids. Deletions cut 8 bases from V and 0 bases from J, with 11 bases between. CDR3: CASHPGTSYEQYF. The CDR3 DNA is TGTGCCAGCCACCCAGGAACCTCCTACGAGCAGTACTTC.

This chain uses TRBV6-1 with TRBJ2-1, with D tentatively TRBD1 (6 bases). V gave up 4 bases and J gave up 2 bases, with 12 bases separating them. This CDR3 is built from 15 residues. CDR1 and CDR2 from the germline V gene are MNHNS and SASEGT. The CDR3 DNA reads TGTGCCAGCAGTGCGATACAGGGTACCTACAATGAGCAGTTCTTC. Translating gives CASSAIQGTYNEQFF.

CDR3 nucleotides: TGTGCCAGCAGCCCACCGGGGTTGCGGGGGGCCGGGAGCTATGGCTACACCTTC. Translated: CASSPPGLRGAGSYGYTF. The chain combines TRBV7-9 with TRBJ1-2, with D possibly matching TRBD1 (6 bases). The CDR3 is 18 residues long. The germline V gene encodes CDR1 SEHNR and CDR2 FQNEAQ (reference sequence). V was cut by 5 bases and J by 4 bases, with 26 bases left in between.

The chain employs TRBV4-1 and TRBJ2-7; 9 bases align to TRBD1. This CDR3 has 16 amino acids. Germline CDR1 MGHRA, CDR2 YSYEKL. J was trimmed by 4 bases and V by 0 bases; bases with no gene match: 7. CDR3 region: CASSQEAQTGGYEQYF. CDR3 sequence (DNA): TGCGCCAGCAGCCAAGAGGCGCAGACAGGGGGTTACGAGCAGTACTTC.

The rearrangement joins TRBV15 to TRBJ2-3; D gene ambiguous. Trimming removed 4 bases from V and 2 bases from J, with 13 bases in between. The CDR3 runs 15 residues. Germline V CDR1 and CDR2: LNHNV, YYDKDF (reference sequence). The CDR3 spells CATSNPLRNTDTQYF. Here the CDR3 DNA reads TGTGCCACCAGCAACCCCCTGCGAAACACAGATACGCAGTATTTT.

The sample holds a few counts of this clone. The chain has TRBV6-1 and TRBJ1-3; D ambiguous. The CDR3 is 15 residues long. Deletions cut 10 bases from V and 0 bases from J, with 16 bases between. The germline V gene has CDR1 MNHNS and CDR2 SASEGT. This CDR3 reads CATLEGVSSGNTIYF. Written as DNA, the CDR3 is TGTGCCACCCTAGAGGGTGTGAGCTCTGGAAACACCATATATTTT.

The V gene is TRBV2, the J gene TRBJ2-1; perhaps TRBD2 as D (6 bases). V was clipped by 7 bases and J by 0 bases, with 7 bases between them. Per germline, CDR1 SNHLY and CDR2 FYNNEI. The CDR3 totals 13 residues. The DNA for the CDR3 is TGTGCCAGCAATAGCGGCTCCTACAATGAGCAGTTCTTC. It codes for CASNSGSYNEQFF.

The chain joins TRBV19 to TRBJ1-5, with D unclear. The germline gives CDR1 LNHDA, CDR2 SQIVND (reference sequence). The CDR3 covers 13 residues. V was clipped by 5 bases and J by 2 bases, with 7 bases between them. The CDR3 protein is CASSGIGNQPQHF. CDR3 nucleotide sequence: TGTGCCAGTAGTGGCATTGGCAATCAGCCCCAGCATTTT.

The V and J genes are TRBV27 and TRBJ2-7, with D possibly being TRBD1 (6 bases). Germline V gene data show CDR1 as MNHEY and CDR2 as SMNVEV (reference sequence). The CDR3 extends over 14 amino acids. Trimming took 5 bases from V and 0 from J, leaving 11 bases between them. This chain's CDR3 is CASSHRDNSYEQYF. The CDR3 region has the DNA TGTGCCAGCAGTCACCGGGACAACTCCTACGAGCAGTACTTC.